This T cell receptor (beta chain) was captured in a study of T cells in Graves' hyperthyroidism and ophthalmopathy. Across 18 months, stable Graves' hyperthyroidism was marked by no progression to ophthalmopathy. The table lists this clonotype with many counts. The antigen is not known. Germline assignment: CDR1 MNHNS and CDR2 SASEGT. V lost 6 bases to trimming and J lost 2 bases; unmatched junction nucleotides: 2. This CDR3 region has 13 residues. Study findings and constraints: From stable hyperthyroidism, ophthalmopathy was set apart by a 13 V-J model.

Amplified regions were TCR beta CDR3 sequences from RNA transcripts. The TCR CDR3 was amplified in a first-round RT-PCR using the HTBI primer set. TCRdb itself ran the multiplex PCR reads through MiXCR, one entry per CDR3 protein. The data show approximately 430,000 distinct CDR3 sequences, with 15% to 19% seen just once and around 7% held by the top ten. The source material was blood. The sequence came from a woman aged 18-30 years with Graves' hyperthyroidism. V gene TRBV6-1 combines with J gene TRBJ2-7; 9 bases agree with TRBD2. CDR3 nucleotide sequence: TGTGCCAGCAGACGACTAGCGGCCTACGAGCAGTACTTC. This encodes CASRRLAAYEQYF.